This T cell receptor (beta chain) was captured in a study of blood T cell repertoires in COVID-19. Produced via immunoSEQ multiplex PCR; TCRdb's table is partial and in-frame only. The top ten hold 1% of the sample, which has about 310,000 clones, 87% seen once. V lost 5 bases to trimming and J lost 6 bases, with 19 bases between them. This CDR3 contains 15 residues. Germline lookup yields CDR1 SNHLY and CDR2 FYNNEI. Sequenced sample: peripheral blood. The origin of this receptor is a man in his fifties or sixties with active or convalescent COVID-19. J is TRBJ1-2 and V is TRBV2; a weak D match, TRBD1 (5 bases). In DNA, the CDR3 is TGTGCCAGCAGTCCAGGGTTGGGACTGAAAGATGGCTACACCTTC. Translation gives CASSPGLGLKDGYTF.